This entry lists 31 T cell receptor beta chains sequenced from one sample in a study of blood T cell repertoires in COVID-19. The protocol was immunoSEQ multiplex PCR, while the TCRdb copy is restricted to in-frame clones and leaves out a portion. This sample has more than 85,000 clones, with roughly 85% found just once. Input material: PBMCs or T cells enriched from blood (not recorded which). All receptors derive from a woman aged 45-59 years who had recovered from COVID-19.

The sample holds a few counts of this clone. CDR3 loop: CASSQGTPIYEQYF. The CDR3 coding sequence is TGTGCCAGCAGCCAAGGGACACCCATCTACGAGCAGTACTTC. The chain uses TRBV3-1 (or the pseudogene TRBV3-2) and TRBJ2-7; D perhaps matches TRBD1 (5 bases). Germline-derived CDR1 and CDR2 are LGHDT and YNNKEL (reference sequence). The CDR3 has 14 residues. V dropped 1 base and J dropped 3 bases, with 10 bases sitting between them.

The DNA for the CDR3 is TGTGCCAGCAGCGCAAGAGCGGAACCCAGAAGCACAGATACGCAGTATTTT. It specifies CASSARAEPRSTDTQYF. This sequence joins TRBV7-6 and TRBJ2-3; possibly TRBD2 for D (5 bases). V lost 5 bases and J lost 0, with 18 bases in between. This CDR3 has 17 residues. Germline V lookup: CDR1 SGHVS, CDR2 FNYEAQ.

The genes are TRBV7-9 and TRBJ1-1; 9 nucleotides line up with TRBD1. V was pared by 5 bases and J by 12 bases, with 7 bases of the junction left unmatched. Germline lookup yields CDR1 SEHNR and CDR2 FQNEAQ (reference sequence). CDR3 length equals 12 residues. The CDR3 nucleotides read TGTGCCAGCAGCCGGGGACAGGGCTTGACTTTCTTT. Residues: CASSRGQGLTFF.

CDR3 residues: CASSYRSGEVEQFF. DNA for the CDR3: TGTGCCAGCAGTTACCGTTCGGGGGAGGTTGAGCAGTTCTTC. The rearrangement links TRBV6-5 to TRBJ2-1, with a possible D match to TRBD2 (6 bases). The germline gives CDR1 MNHEY, CDR2 SVGAGI. Trimming took 2 bases from V and 9 from J, leaving 14 bases between them. This CDR3 comprises 14 residues.

V gene TRBV10-2 combines with J gene TRBJ2-3, with D perhaps matching TRBD2 (5 bases). The length of the CDR3 is 14 residues. Germline values: CDR1 WSHSY, CDR2 SAAADI. The V end lost 8 bases, the J end lost 5 bases, and 17 bases lay between the germline ends. CDR3 in DNA: TGCGCCAGCTTACCGGGCGCCGGGGTAGATACGCAGTATTTT. Protein product: CASLPGAGVDTQYF.

This chain links TRBV3-1 (or the pseudogene TRBV3-2) with TRBJ2-7; D is possibly TRBD2 (5 bases). The CDR3 spans 11 residues. Germline V gene sequence: CDR1 LGHDT, CDR2 YNNKEL (reference sequence). V lost 3 bases and J lost 6, with 6 bases in between. In nucleotides, the CDR3 is TGTGCCAGCAGCCACCGGGGCGAGCAGTACTTC. Protein sequence: CASSHRGEQYF.

The chain employs TRBV28 and TRBJ1-5; 9 bases align to TRBD1. The CDR3 totals 16 residues. Germline assignment: CDR1 MDHEN and CDR2 SYDVKM. V shed 7 bases, J shed 4 bases, and the junction held 11 bases outside the gene matches. The CDR3 region is CASNREGQGGNQPQHF. The DNA of the CDR3 is TGTGCCAGCAATCGTGAGGGACAGGGTGGTAATCAGCCCCAGCATTTT. Drawing the rest from reference TRBV28 and TRBJ1-5, the complete variable domain is DVKVTQSSRYLVKRTGEKVFLECVQDMDHENMFWYRQDPGLGLRLIYFSYDVKMKEKGDIPEGYSVSREKKERFSLILESASTNQTSMYLCASNREGQGGNQPQHFGDGTRLSIL.

This sequence joins TRBV12-3 or TRBV12-4 and TRBJ1-1; a weak D match, TRBD1 (5 bases). V lost 9 bases to trimming and J lost 0 bases, with 11 bases between them. The CDR3 consists of 13 residues. CDR3 in DNA: TGTGCCAGTGCCGAGACAGTGAACACTGAAGCTTTCTTT. It is translated as CASAETVNTEAFF.

This clone has just a few counts. The chain uses TRBV19 and TRBJ2-6; 8 bases map to TRBD2. The CDR3 runs to 18 residues. Germline CDR1 is LNHDA and CDR2 is SQIVND (reference sequence). The junction had 10 bases not matched to a gene; V was cut back by 5 bases and J by 1 base. The CDR3 reads CASSPRGSGVSGANVLTF. In DNA form, the CDR3 reads TGTGCCAGTAGTCCCCGGGGTAGCGGGGTTTCTGGGGCCAACGTCCTGACTTTC.

V is TRBV7-6 and J is TRBJ2-1, with a possible D match to TRBD2 (8 bases). Trimming removed 11 bases from V and 4 bases from J, with 21 bases in between. The CDR3 totals 15 residues. In germline, CDR1 is SGHVS, CDR2 FNYEAQ. The CDR3 sequence is CASTGASGGYNEQFF. The DNA of the CDR3 is TGTGCCTCCACAGGGGCCAGCGGGGGATACAATGAGCAGTTCTTC.

The V call is TRBV21-1, the J call TRBJ2-3; no check of the table's D call, TRBD2, against the DNA was made. TRBV21-1 is tagged as a pseudogene. The CDR3 sequence is 13 residues long. The CDR3 DNA sequence: TGTGCCAGCAGCAAGGAGGGCAGAGATACGCAGTATTTT. It is translated as CASSKEGRDTQYF.

This clone was detected only once. The chain joins TRBV11-1 to TRBJ1-2; tentative D call: TRBD1 (6 bases). Germline V gene lookup returns CDR1 SGHAT and CDR2 FQDESV (reference sequence). The CDR3 is made up of 13 amino acids. V lost 6 bases, J lost 7 bases, and 15 bases lay in between. CDR3 sequence reads: CASSRTGFSGYTF. As DNA, the CDR3 is TGTGCCAGCAGTCGTACAGGGTTTAGTGGCTACACCTTC.

This clone was detected once. The chain joins TRBV7-9 to TRBJ2-7; 9 positions match TRBD1. Germline-derived CDR1 and CDR2 are SEHNR and FQNEAQ (reference sequence). V gave up 5 bases and J gave up 3 bases; unmatched junction bases: 11. The CDR3 spans 16 residues. The CDR3 bases are TGTGCCAGCAGCGTTGGACAGGGGACTTTACACTACGAGCAGTACTTC. Residues: CASSVGQGTLHYEQYF.

The V and J genes are TRBV15 and TRBJ1-1, with TRBD1 as a possible D gene (6 bases). This CDR3 spans 15 amino acids. Per germline, CDR1 LNHNV and CDR2 YYDKDF (reference sequence). V was trimmed by 6 bases and J by 0 bases, leaving 14 bases between them. The CDR3 bases are TGTGCCACCAGGGTCAGGGGAGGGTTGAACACTGAAGCTTTCTTT. Translated, it gives CATRVRGGLNTEAFF. The variable domain in full, with the rest retrieved from reference TRBV15 and TRBJ1-1, is DAMVIQNPRYQVTQFGKPVTLSCSQTLNHNVMYWYQQKSSQAPKLLFHYYDKDFNNEADTPDNFQSRRPNTSFCFLDIRSPGLGDTAMYLCATRVRGGLNTEAFFGQGTRLTVV.

The table lists this clone with a count of one. V and J are TRBV30 and TRBJ2-1, with a possible D match to TRBD1 (6 bases). Germline CDR1 is GTSNPN and CDR2 is SVGIG (reference sequence). This CDR3 is 15 amino acids long. V lost 2 bases and J 0 bases, leaving 11 bases between the germline ends. The CDR3 sequence: CAWSKDSSSYNEQFF. The CDR3 DNA is TGTGCCTGGAGTAAGGACAGCAGCTCCTACAATGAGCAGTTCTTC.

V is TRBV5-4 and J is TRBJ2-5; unclear D gene. The germline V and J ends were trimmed by 4 bases and 2 bases, with 6 bases remaining between them. This CDR3 has 12 residues. The V gene's germline CDR1 is SGHNT and CDR2 YYREEE (reference sequence). CDR3 residues: CASSPGQETQYF. CDR3 in DNA: TGTGCCAGCAGCCCAGGACAAGAGACCCAGTACTTC.

The V call is TRBV28, the J call TRBJ1-5; 7 bases agree with TRBD1. The CDR3 spans 15 residues. V was pared by 7 bases and J by 7 bases, with 13 bases of the junction left unmatched. Germline CDR1 MDHEN, CDR2 SYDVKM. The CDR3 nucleotides read TGTGCCAGCATCTTCCGGGACAGACCGGTACAGCCCCAGCATTTT. It codes for CASIFRDRPVQPQHF.

This chain joins TRBV28 and TRBJ1-5, with 7 nucleotides matching TRBD1. The length of the CDR3 is 15 residues. The junction had 8 bases not matched to a gene; V was cut back by 6 bases and J by 3 bases. Germline V gives CDR1 MDHEN, CDR2 SYDVKM. The CDR3 DNA reads as TGTGCCAGCAGCCCCGCCAGGGGGGTCAATCAGCCCCAGCATTTT. Its translation: CASSPARGVNQPQHF. The entire variable domain, with the rest obtained from reference TRBV28 and TRBJ1-5, is as follows: DVKVTQSSRYLVKRTGEKVFLECVQDMDHENMFWYRQDPGLGLRLIYFSYDVKMKEKGDIPEGYSVSREKKERFSLILESASTNQTSMYLCASSPARGVNQPQHFGDGTRLSIL.

J is TRBJ1-1 and V is TRBV30, with D perhaps matching TRBD1 (6 bases). The CDR3 is 14 amino acids. Between the trimmed V and J ends, which lost 4 bases and 4 bases, there was a span of 16 bases. Germline loops: CDR1 GTSNPN, CDR2 SVGIG (reference sequence). CDR3 in amino acids: CAWMAGGALTEAFF. CDR3 sequence (DNA): TGTGCCTGGATGGCGGGGGGCGCCCTCACTGAAGCTTTCTTT.

The count of this clone is one. J is TRBJ2-7 and V is TRBV15; 7 positions match TRBD1. Looked up from germline, CDR1 is LNHNV and CDR2 is YYDKDF (reference sequence). With 0 bases clipped from V and 2 bases from J, the junction kept 13 bases outside the gene matches. The CDR3 is 18 residues long. CDR3 residues: CATSRDLGARDRPYEQYF. The CDR3 DNA follows: TGTGCCACCAGCAGAGATTTGGGTGCACGGGACAGACCCTACGAGCAGTACTTC.

This clone was seen just once. This rearrangement joins TRBV7-2 to TRBJ2-3; the D gene is possibly TRBD1 (5 bases). Germline CDR1 SGHTA, CDR2 FQGNSA. V gave up 0 bases and J gave up 3 bases, with 7 bases separating them. CDR3 size: 14 residues. The CDR3 region is CASSLAGATDTQYF. CDR3 in DNA: TGTGCCAGCAGCTTAGCAGGGGCAACAGATACGCAGTATTTT.

The chain is built from TRBV5-1 and TRBJ1-2; D unresolved. The CDR3 has 15 amino acids. The germline gives CDR1 SGHRS, CDR2 YFSETQ. The germline V and J ends were trimmed by 4 bases and 7 bases, with 20 bases remaining between them. In DNA form, the CDR3 reads TGCGCCAGCAGCCCGGTCAGCCCAGCGGAAGGTGGCTACACCTTC. This encodes CASSPVSPAEGGYTF.

The chain is built from TRBV3-1 (or the pseudogene TRBV3-2) and TRBJ2-3, with 8 bases fitting TRBD1. This CDR3 region has 14 residues. Germline CDR1 and CDR2: LGHDT and YNNKEL (reference sequence). The J segment lost 5 bases and the V segment lost 7 bases, leaving 8 bases of the junction unmatched. The CDR3 coding sequence is TGTGCCAGCACCCAGGGGGCTTGGGGAGATACGCAGTATTTT. It translates to CASTQGAWGDTQYF.

The chain has TRBV27 and TRBJ2-6, with TRBD1 matching over 7 bases. The germline gives CDR1 MNHEY, CDR2 SMNVEV (reference sequence). The CDR3 is 16 residues long. J was trimmed by 0 bases and V by 6 bases; bases with no gene match: 5. The CDR3 reads CASSLDRVSGANVLTF. CDR3 bases: TGTGCCAGCAGCCTCGACAGGGTCTCTGGGGCCAACGTCCTGACTTTC. The whole variable domain, filled in from reference TRBV27 and TRBJ2-6, reads EAQVTQNPRYLITVTGKKLTVTCSQNMNHEYMSWYRQDPGLGLRQIYYSMNVEVTDKGDVPEGYKVSRKEKRNFPLILESPSPNQTSLYFCASSLDRVSGANVLTFGAGSRLTVL.

The chain couples TRBV5-1 to TRBJ2-1; TRBD2 matches 8 bases. Germline values: CDR1 SGHRS, CDR2 YFSETQ. The CDR3 loop spans 15 amino acids. Germline trimming cut 2 bases from V and 8 bases from J; bases unmatched to any gene: 9. CDR3 sequence (DNA): TGCGCCAGCAGCTTAAACCCAGCGGGAGACTATGAGCAGTTCTTC. Encoded protein: CASSLNPAGDYEQFF.

The sample holds one count of this clone. This rearrangement joins TRBV5-4 to TRBJ1-2; perhaps TRBD1 as D (5 bases). The germline V and J ends were trimmed by 0 bases and 8 bases, with 14 bases remaining between them. The germline V gene has CDR1 SGHNT and CDR2 YYREEE (reference sequence). This CDR3 contains 14 residues. The CDR3 loop reads CASSLDRSTRGYTF. CDR3 DNA: TGTGCCAGCAGCTTGGACAGGAGCACAAGGGGCTACACCTTC.

The V call is TRBV30, the J call TRBJ1-5, with TRBD1 matching over 8 bases. J gave up 6 bases and V 2 bases, and 6 bases lay outside the gene matches. The CDR3 extends over 14 amino acids. Per germline, CDR1 GTSNPN and CDR2 SVGIG (reference sequence). Written as DNA, the CDR3 is TGTGCCTGGAGTCGTCAGGGGGCCGTTCAGCCCCAGCATTTT. This gives the protein CAWSRQGAVQPQHF.

Details on this clone: The same CDR3 also results from other DNA sequences found in this sample. The J gene is TRBJ2-1, the V gene TRBV18; weak D call: TRBD2 (5 bases). The germline CDR1 and CDR2 sequences are KGHSH and LQKENI. V lost 1 base and J lost 0, with 7 bases in between. This CDR3 has 15 amino acids. The CDR3 region is CASSPLGVSYNEQFF. CDR3 in DNA: TGTGCCAGCTCACCACTGGGAGTCTCCTACAATGAGCAGTTCTTC.

The gene calls are TRBV5-1 and TRBJ1-1; perhaps TRBD1 as D (6 bases). The germline V and J ends were trimmed by 0 bases and 3 bases, with 12 bases remaining between them. The CDR3 length is 15 residues. The germline V gene has CDR1 SGHRS and CDR2 YFSETQ. CDR3 DNA: TGCGCCAGCAGCTTGGACAGGGTGCTGGACACTGAAGCTTTCTTT. Its protein product is CASSLDRVLDTEAFF. Together with reference TRBV5-1 and TRBJ1-1, the CDR3 gives the full variable domain: KAGVTQTPRYLIKTRGQQVTLSCSPISGHRSVSWYQQTPGQGLQFLFEYFSETQRNKGNFPGRFSGRQFSNSRSEMNVSTLELGDSALYLCASSLDRVLDTEAFFGQGTRLTVV.

In DNA form, the CDR3 reads TGTGCCAGCAGTTTTACTAGCGGGAGTTCAGATACGCAGTATTTT. The encoded protein is CASSFTSGSSDTQYF. V usage is TRBV9 and J usage is TRBJ2-3; 11 nucleotides line up with TRBD2. Germline CDR1 SGDLS, CDR2 YYNGEE. The length of the CDR3 is 15 residues. With 5 bases clipped from V and 4 bases from J, the junction kept 6 bases outside the gene matches.

The V and J genes are TRBV15 and TRBJ2-2; D not resolved. Germline loops: CDR1 LNHNV, CDR2 YYDKDF (reference sequence). Between the trimmed V and J ends, which lost 1 base and 0 bases, there was a span of 9 bases. The CDR3 loop spans 16 amino acids. CDR3 loop: CATSRGQRSNTGELFF. CDR3 bases: TGTGCCACCAGCAGAGGGCAGCGTTCGAACACCGGGGAGCTGTTTTTT.